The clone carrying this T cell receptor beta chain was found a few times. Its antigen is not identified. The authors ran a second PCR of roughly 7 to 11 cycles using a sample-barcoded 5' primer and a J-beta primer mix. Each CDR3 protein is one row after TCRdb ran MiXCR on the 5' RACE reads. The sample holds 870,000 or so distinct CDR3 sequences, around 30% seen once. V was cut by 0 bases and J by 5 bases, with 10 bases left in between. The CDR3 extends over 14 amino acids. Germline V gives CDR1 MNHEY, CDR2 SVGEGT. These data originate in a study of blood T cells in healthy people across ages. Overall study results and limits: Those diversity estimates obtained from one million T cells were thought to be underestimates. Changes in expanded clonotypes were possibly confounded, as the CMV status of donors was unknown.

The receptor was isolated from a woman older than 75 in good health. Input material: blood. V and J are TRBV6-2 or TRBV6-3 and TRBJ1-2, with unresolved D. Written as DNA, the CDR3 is TGTGCCAGCAGTTACTCAGAGCTCCGATATGGCTACACCTTC. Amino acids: CASSYSELRYGYTF.